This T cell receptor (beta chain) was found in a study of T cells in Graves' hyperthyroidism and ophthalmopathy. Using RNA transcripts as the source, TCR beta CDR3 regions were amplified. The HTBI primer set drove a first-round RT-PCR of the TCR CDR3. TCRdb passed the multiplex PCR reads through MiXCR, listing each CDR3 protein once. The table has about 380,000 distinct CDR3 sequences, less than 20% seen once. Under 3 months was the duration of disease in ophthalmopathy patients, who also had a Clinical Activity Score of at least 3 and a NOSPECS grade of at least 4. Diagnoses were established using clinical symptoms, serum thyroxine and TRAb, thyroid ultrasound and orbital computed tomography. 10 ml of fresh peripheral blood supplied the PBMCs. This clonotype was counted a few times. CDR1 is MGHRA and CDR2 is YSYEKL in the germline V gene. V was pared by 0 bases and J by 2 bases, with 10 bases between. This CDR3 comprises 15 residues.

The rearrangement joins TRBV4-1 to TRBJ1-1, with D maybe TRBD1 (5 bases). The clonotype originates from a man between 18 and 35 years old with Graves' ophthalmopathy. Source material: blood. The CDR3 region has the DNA TGCGCCAGCAGCCAAGATCTGGGGGGAAACACTGAAGCTTTCTTT. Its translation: CASSQDLGGNTEAFF.